Following are 9 T cell receptor beta chains from one sample sequenced in a study of CD8+ T cells in alopecia areata. The treatment here: oral pan-JAK inhibitor, 5-10 mg twice daily. Reverse transcription of extracted RNA yielded cDNA, which provided the sequencing template. Clones were read by immunoSEQ multiplex PCR, and TCRdb kept only the in-frame ones, dropping some. The table shows about 180,000 clones, with about 48% occurring only once. The sequencing here drew on CD8+ T cells sorted from blood, taken at week 24, from a patient treated with tofacitinib. Receptors originate from a human donor with alopecia areata.

This clone has a handful of counts. The chain uses TRBV5-1 and TRBJ1-1; D remains unclear. The CDR3 contains 15 residues. Deletions cut 4 bases from V and 1 base from J, with 14 bases between. CDR1 and CDR2 (germline): SGHRS, YFSETQ. The CDR3 sequence: CASSPNPNPNTEAFF. The DNA of the CDR3 is TGCGCCAGCAGCCCAAACCCGAATCCGAACACTGAAGCTTTCTTT. The full variable domain, in which reference TRBV5-1 and TRBJ1-1 provide the parts outside the CDR3, is KAGVTQTPRYLIKTRGQQVTLSCSPISGHRSVSWYQQTPGQGLQFLFEYFSETQRNKGNFPGRFSGRQFSNSRSEMNVSTLELGDSALYLCASSPNPNPNTEAFFGQGTRLTVV.

Worth noting for this clone: Other DNA sequences of this sample code for an identical CDR3. The chain combines TRBV7-9 with TRBJ2-3, with D perhaps TRBD1 or TRBD2 (5 bases each). The CDR3 totals 14 residues. V was clipped by 2 bases and J by 4 bases, with 10 bases between them. Germline values: CDR1 SEHNR, CDR2 FQNEAQ (reference sequence). In nucleotides, the CDR3 is TGTGCCAGCAGCTTATTGCAGGGACCAGATACGCAGTATTTT. Its translation is CASSLLQGPDTQYF.

This chain connects TRBV9 to TRBJ2-6; no clear D gene. The CDR3 has 18 residues. The V gene lost 0 bases and the J gene lost 0 bases, with 13 bases spanning the gap. CDR1 is SGDLS, CDR2 YYNGEE, per germline. The CDR3 nucleotides read TGTGCCAGCAGCGTAGGCAGTAGCCCAGTCTCTGGGGCCAACGTCCTGACTTTC. As protein: CASSVGSSPVSGANVLTF. The whole variable domain, filled in from reference TRBV9 and TRBJ2-6, reads DSGVTQTPKHLITATGQRVTLRCSPRSGDLSVYWYQQSLDQGLQFLIQYYNGEERAKGNILERFSAQQFPDLHSELNLSSLELGDSALYFCASSVGSSPVSGANVLTFGAGSRLTVL.

The V gene is TRBV30, the J gene TRBJ2-1; the D call may be TRBD1 or TRBD2 (7 bases each). The germline gives CDR1 GTSNPN, CDR2 SVGIG (reference sequence). V lost 0 bases and J lost 8, with 17 bases in between. The length of the CDR3 is 15 residues. The CDR3 nucleotides read TGTGCCTGGAGTGTATCCAGGGGGGGAAGATATGAGCAGTTCTTC. Its translation: CAWSVSRGGRYEQFF.

The chain carries TRBV7-2 and TRBJ1-1, with D unresolved. The CDR3 has 14 amino acids. V was cut by 7 bases and J by 1 base, with 13 bases left in between. Germline V CDR1 and CDR2: SGHTA, FQGNSA. CDR3 loop: CASINIGGNTEAFF. CDR3 sequence (DNA): TGTGCCAGCATCAATATAGGAGGGAACACTGAAGCTTTCTTT.

The V call is TRBV7-8, the J call TRBJ1-5; D gene uncertain. The V gene's germline CDR1 is SGHVS and CDR2 FQNEAQ. This CDR3 is 14 amino acids long. V was cut by 5 bases and J by 8 bases, with 16 bases left in between. CDR3 coding DNA: TGTGCCAGCAGCCCCCATCCGAGGGAAGAGCCCCAGCATTTT. Amino acids: CASSPHPREEPQHF.

The chain is built from TRBV25-1 and TRBJ1-5; D might be TRBD1 (6 bases). This CDR3 spans 15 amino acids. The germline CDR1 and CDR2 sequences are MGHDK and SYGVNS. The V end lost 2 bases, the J end lost 2 bases, and 10 bases lay between the germline ends. CDR3 amino acids: CASSERGDGNQPQHF. CDR3 sequence (DNA): TGTGCCAGCAGTGAAAGGGGGGATGGCAATCAGCCCCAGCATTTT.

This clone occurred a few times. The chain employs TRBV9 and TRBJ2-5; unclear D gene. V was trimmed by 0 bases and J by 4 bases, leaving 7 bases between them. This CDR3 is built from 13 residues. Germline CDR1 reads SGDLS; CDR2 reads YYNGEE. As DNA, the CDR3 is TGTGCCAGCAGCGTAGGTATAAGAGAGACCCAGTACTTC. Protein sequence: CASSVGIRETQYF.

This sequence joins TRBV5-1 and TRBJ2-7; a weak D match, TRBD1 (5 bases). Deletions cut 6 bases from V and 5 bases from J, with 21 bases between. CDR1 is SGHRS and CDR2 is YFSETQ in the germline V gene. The CDR3 length is 15 residues. CDR3 nucleotides: TGCGCCAGCACCCTGAGGCTTTGGGGCGTCGACGAGCAGTACTTC. The encoded protein is CASTLRLWGVDEQYF.